Each of the 20 T cell receptor beta chains below was sequenced from the same sample in a study of T cell repertoires in cytomegalovirus infection. Each CDR3 protein is one row after TCRdb ran MiXCR on the reads. Among about 180,000 distinct CDR3 sequences listed, about 15% were seen once. The sample consisted of PBMCs. Receptor source: a human donor in good health (CMV status not recorded). Some clones in this sample may be carry-over from other donors' samples.

This clonotype was counted between two and nine times. The chain is built from TRBV20-1 and TRBJ2-6, with D possibly being TRBD1 (6 bases). The CDR3 has 14 residues. The germline gives CDR1 DFQATT, CDR2 SNEGSKA (reference sequence). Trimming shortened V by 6 bases and J by 1 base, and 10 bases separated the two germline ends. The CDR3 DNA follows: TGCAGTGCGACCGGGACATCTGGGGCCAACGTCCTGACTTTC. It yields the protein CSATGTSGANVLTF.

This clonotype was found a few times. A much bigger clone sits one base away, suggesting this may be a read error. The rearrangement links TRBV7-6 to TRBJ1-1, with a weak D call TRBD1 (5 bases). CDR3 length: 13 residues. The V gene lost 4 bases and the J gene lost 1 base, with 7 bases spanning the gap. The germline CDR1 and CDR2 sequences are SGHVS and FNYEAQ. CDR3 sequence reads: CASSWDGNTEAFF. In DNA, the CDR3 is TGTGCCAGCAGCTGGGACGGGAACACTGAAGCTTTCTTT.

This clonotype has more than one count but fewer than ten. The rearrangement uses TRBV28 and TRBJ2-3; 9 positions match TRBD2. This CDR3 region has 18 residues. Germline V gene data show CDR1 as MDHEN and CDR2 as SYDVKM. With 3 bases clipped from V and 8 bases from J, the junction kept 18 bases outside the gene matches. The CDR3 is CASSFSGRRGGAYRTQYF. CDR3 nucleotides: TGTGCCAGCAGTTTTTCCGGGCGCCGCGGGGGGGCCTATCGTACGCAGTATTTT. The variable domain in full, completed from reference TRBV28 and TRBJ2-3, reads DVKVTQSSRYLVKRTGEKVFLECVQDMDHENMFWYRQDPGLGLRLIYFSYDVKMKEKGDIPEGYSVSREKKERFSLILESASTNQTSMYLCASSFSGRRGGAYRTQYFGPGTRLTVL.

The sample holds many counts of this clonotype. The rearrangement links TRBV7-2 to TRBJ1-3, with D unclear. The CDR3 runs 14 residues. V lost 3 bases to trimming and J lost 8 bases, with 14 bases between them. Germline V gene data show CDR1 as SGHTA and CDR2 as FQGNSA. The CDR3 bases are TGTGCCAGCAGCTTCGGTCACATTGGGGACACCATATATTTT. As protein: CASSFGHIGDTIYF. The full variable domain, with the rest looked up from reference TRBV7-2 and TRBJ1-3, is GAGVSQSPSNKVTEKGKDVELRCDPISGHTALYWYRQSLGQGLEFLIYFQGNSAPDKSGLPSDRFSAERTGGSVSTLTIQRTQQEDSAVYLCASSFGHIGDTIYFGEGSWLTVV.

V is TRBV20-1 and J is TRBJ1-1; tentatively, D is TRBD1 (5 bases). V gave up 0 bases and J gave up 3 bases, with 11 bases separating them. This CDR3 is 14 amino acids long. Germline V gene lookup returns CDR1 DFQATT and CDR2 SNEGSKA (reference sequence). In nucleotides, the CDR3 is TGCAGTGCTAGAGAACAGGCTAGGCACACTGAAGCTTTCTTT. It specifies CSAREQARHTEAFF.

This clonotype was observed at least ten times. The chain carries TRBV7-2 and TRBJ2-1, with D perhaps given as TRBD1 or TRBD2 (5 bases each). The ends were cut back, 0 bases at V and 2 bases at J, with 8 bases in the middle. This CDR3 spans 15 amino acids. From germline, CDR1 is SGHTA and CDR2 FQGNSA. CDR3 in DNA: TGTGCCAGCAGCTTAGCGGGGGATGCCTACAATGAGCAGTTCTTC. Translating it yields CASSLAGDAYNEQFF. The full variable domain, its missing parts supplied by reference TRBV7-2 and TRBJ2-1, is GAGVSQSPSNKVTEKGKDVELRCDPISGHTALYWYRQSLGQGLEFLIYFQGNSAPDKSGLPSDRFSAERTGGSVSTLTIQRTQQEDSAVYLCASSLAGDAYNEQFFGPGTRLTVL.

The table lists this clonotype with many counts. V gene TRBV28 combines with J gene TRBJ1-2; no clear D gene. CDR1 is MDHEN and CDR2 is SYDVKM in the germline V gene. The CDR3 consists of 12 residues. V was shortened by 5 bases and J by 4 bases, with 8 bases between the two germline ends. DNA for the CDR3: TGTGCCAGCAGTCTCGACCTCTATGGCTACACCTTC. It specifies CASSLDLYGYTF.

The sample holds many counts of this clonotype. This sequence joins TRBV6-5 and TRBJ2-2; TRBD1 might be the D (6 bases). V was pared by 4 bases and J by 4 bases, with 7 bases between. The CDR3 contains 13 residues. From germline, CDR1 is MNHEY and CDR2 SVGAGI. CDR3 region: CASSSGVTGELFF. The CDR3 DNA reads as TGTGCCAGCAGTTCAGGGGTCACCGGGGAGCTGTTTTTT.

This clonotype was found many times. The chain's CDR3 is CASSLGKLAEAFF. The CDR3 nucleotides read TGTGCCAGCAGTTTAGGGAAATTGGCAGAAGCTTTCTTT. The chain joins TRBV12-3 or TRBV12-4 to TRBJ1-1; D is unclear. The CDR3 totals 13 residues. V gave up 1 base and J gave up 8 bases, with 11 bases separating them.

This clonotype has ten or more counts. V is TRBV18 and J is TRBJ1-1; D gene uncertain. The CDR3 loop spans 13 amino acids. V lost 6 bases, J lost 6 bases, and 14 bases lay in between. Germline V gene lookup returns CDR1 KGHSH and CDR2 LQKENI. The CDR3: CASSGRVPPEAFF. DNA for the CDR3: TGTGCCAGCTCCGGGCGGGTCCCCCCTGAAGCTTTCTTT.

V and J are TRBV19 and TRBJ1-5; D is unresolved. The CDR3 runs 14 residues. The germline CDR1 and CDR2 sequences are LNHDA and SQIVND (reference sequence). V was pared by 4 bases and J by 0 bases, with 7 bases between. This CDR3 is CASSRVYSNQPQHF. In nucleotides, the CDR3 is TGTGCCAGTAGTAGGGTTTATAGCAATCAGCCCCAGCATTTT.

This clonotype was observed at least ten times. The chain recombines TRBV10-2 with TRBJ2-7; TRBD1 matches at 7 bases. In germline, CDR1 is WSHSY, CDR2 SAAADI. The CDR3 loop spans 14 amino acids. V was pared by 2 bases and J by 4 bases, with 5 bases of the junction left unmatched. CDR3 sequence reads: CASSEDRDWYEQYF. CDR3 nucleotides: TGCGCCAGCAGTGAGGACAGGGATTGGTACGAGCAGTACTTC.

V gene TRBV20-1 combines with J gene TRBJ2-3; 7 nucleotides align to TRBD2. The CDR3 extends over 13 amino acids. With 3 bases clipped from V and 1 base from J, the junction kept 1 base outside the gene matches. CDR1 is DFQATT, CDR2 SNEGSKA, per germline (reference sequence). CDR3 in DNA: TGCAGTGCTAGGGGGGGGGGCACAGATACGCAGTATTTT. It is translated as CSARGGGTDTQYF.

This chain links TRBV20-1 with TRBJ2-5; 10 bases fit TRBD2. CDR1 and CDR2 (germline): DFQATT, SNEGSKA (reference sequence). The CDR3 is 16 amino acids. The V gene end was trimmed by 0 bases and the J gene end by 4 bases; junction bases not matched to a gene: 8. The CDR3 is CSARDFKASGRETQYF. The DNA of the CDR3 is TGCAGTGCTAGAGATTTTAAGGCTAGCGGGAGAGAGACCCAGTACTTC.

CDR3 nucleotide sequence: TGTGCCAGTAGCAAGCCCCGCGGCCAGGGCAATCAGCCCCAGCATTTT. Translated: CASSKPRGQGNQPQHF. V gene TRBV19 combines with J gene TRBJ1-5; D not certain. This CDR3 is built from 16 residues. Deletions cut 6 bases from V and 2 bases from J, with 17 bases between. Looked up from germline, CDR1 is LNHDA and CDR2 is SQIVND (reference sequence).

This clonotype was detected a few times. J is TRBJ1-5 and V is TRBV6-2 or TRBV6-3; the D gene is possibly TRBD1 (5 bases). V was shortened by 5 bases and J by 1 base, with 12 bases between the two germline ends. This CDR3 is built from 15 residues. Germline CDR1 is MNHEY and CDR2 is SVGEGT. The CDR3 is CASSRGRVSNQPQHF. The CDR3 DNA reads as TGTGCCAGCAGTCGGGGACGGGTAAGCAATCAGCCCCAGCATTTT.

The chain has TRBV20-1 and TRBJ2-1; TRBD2 agrees at 11 bases. The CDR3 is 12 residues long. Germline lookup yields CDR1 DFQATT and CDR2 SNEGSKA (reference sequence). The CDR3 coding sequence is TGCAGCCAGACTAGCGGGATTGATGAGCAGTTCTTC. Translation: CSQTSGIDEQFF.

The chain uses TRBV7-8 and TRBJ1-2; D unresolved. V gave up 5 bases and J gave up 6 bases, with 19 bases separating them. Germline V gene sequence: CDR1 SGHVS, CDR2 FQNEAQ. CDR3 size: 15 residues. CDR3 amino acids: CASSQKAGLAHGYTF. In DNA form, the CDR3 reads TGTGCCAGCAGCCAAAAGGCGGGGTTGGCGCATGGCTACACCTTC.

The chain carries TRBV28 and TRBJ2-3; 7 bases are a match to TRBD1. Germline lookup yields CDR1 MDHEN and CDR2 SYDVKM. CDR3 length equals 14 residues. Germline trimming cut 5 bases from V and 7 bases from J; bases unmatched to any gene: 9. The CDR3 region has the DNA TGTGCCAGCAGTCGCCGGGACAGTACTTATACGCAGTATTTT. Translation: CASSRRDSTYTQYF.

The sample holds many counts of this clonotype. The chain recombines TRBV7-2 with TRBJ2-5; D is uncertain. This CDR3 has 16 residues. Trimming shortened V by 1 base and J by 1 base, and 13 bases separated the two germline ends. Per the germline V gene, CDR1 is SGHTA and CDR2 is FQGNSA. Here the CDR3 reads CASSLGTRDFQETQYF. The CDR3 DNA sequence: TGTGCCAGCAGCTTAGGTACACGAGACTTCCAAGAGACCCAGTACTTC.